The rows below give T cell receptor beta chains drawn from one sample of a study of a mutant IDH1 vaccine in newly diagnosed glioma. Their antigen targets remain unknown. Data came from immunoSEQ multiplex PCR; TCRdb stores just in-frame clones and leaves some out. Seen here are 82,000 or so clones, approximately 85% observed once, and the top ten hold over 2%. The sequencing used PBMCs, collected from a glioma patient whose treatment included an IDH1 peptide vaccine. All receptors come from a man aged 25-45 years with glioma. Some clones in this sample may be carry-over from other donors' samples. Each CDR3 is given without its conserved first and last residue. Each record gives: V gene, D gene, CDR3 protein. A D gene is named only where the DNA matches it firmly.

TRBV7-8 NA ASSLVPAEVHEQY
TRBV6-6 NA ASSPSGGQRDTQY
TRBV27 TRBD1 ASSFTGGANEQF
TRBV7-3 NA ASSLRPGTNTGELF
TRBV7-2 NA ASSQRTVNYGYT
TRBV10-3 NA AISEFDSSYEQY
TRBV5-6 NA ASTFSRVASSGYT
TRBV5-1 NA ASSLFGTDPETQY
TRBV11-2 NA ASSQRVDTDTQY
TRBV5-5 TRBD1 ASSLQPTGGYTDTQY
TRBV19 TRBD1 ASQITAGGDQPQH
TRBV28 NA ASRVTRGELF
TRBV7-2 NA ASSLGGRNTEAF
TRBV5-1 TRBD1 ASSFQGVGTEAF
TRBV27 NA ASSQGSMNTEAF
TRBV7-9 NA ASSTRQATYEQY
TRBV30 NA AWSVRDTVSYT
TRBV28 NA ASSPLSPLVGQPQH
TRBV4-1 TRBD2 ASSQETGLAGNTF
TRBV7-2 TRBD2 ASSSRAGAGGNEQF
TRBV4-1 TRBD2 ASGIAGGYRDTGELF
TRBV27 NA ASSLDSTGYYGYT
TRBV2 NA ASSEPTGYGYT
TRBV2 TRBD1 ASTMDREAEKLF
TRBV7-2 NA ASSLRGLAGELF